What follows are 15 T cell receptor beta chains derived from one specimen sequenced in a study of cytomegalovirus exposure and HLA in healthy donors. The PCR ran on 60 Vbeta and 13 Jbeta primers. The method was immunoSEQ multiplex PCR; TCRdb's version includes in-frame clones alone and lacks a portion of them. The profile covers under 90,000 clones, with approximately 82% appearing a single time and 2% to 2.5% taken by the ten largest. The sample comprised PBMCs. The receptors were sampled from a man aged 40-49 years in good health and CMV-seronegative.

The table lists this clone with a count of one. The chain employs TRBV11-2 and TRBJ2-7; TRBD1 is a possible D gene (5 bases). Germline V CDR1 and CDR2: SGHAT, FQNNGV. This CDR3 contains 14 residues. V lost 1 base, J lost 8 bases, and 15 bases lay in between. The CDR3 DNA sequence: TGTGCCAGCAGCTTAGTCGAGACAGCAGTAAAGCAGTACTTC. Amino acids: CASSLVETAVKQYF.

The chain combines TRBV30 with TRBJ2-2, with D possibly being TRBD2 (6 bases). From germline, CDR1 is GTSNPN and CDR2 SVGIG (reference sequence). V was cut by 3 bases and J by 2 bases, with 28 bases left in between. There are 20 residues in the CDR3. This CDR3 reads CAWRGRRELAKLTNTGELFF. In nucleotides, the CDR3 is TGTGCCTGGAGGGGGCGTAGGGAGCTAGCGAAACTCACAAACACCGGGGAGCTGTTTTTT.

This sequence joins TRBV11-3 and TRBJ2-7, with no clear D. V shed 0 bases and J shed 6 bases, with 18 bases lying between them. Germline CDR1 and CDR2: SGHNT and YENEEA. The CDR3 spans 16 residues. CDR3 in DNA: TGTGCCAGCAGCTTAGAACCGGGTCTCTTTAACTCCGAGCAGTACTTC. This codes for CASSLEPGLFNSEQYF.

V gene TRBV25-1 combines with J gene TRBJ1-4, with 8 positions matching TRBD1. Germline values: CDR1 MGHDK, CDR2 SYGVNS. The CDR3 totals 16 residues. Trimming cost V 2 bases and J 8 bases; bases outside gene matches: 10. The CDR3 is CASSERPQGAREKLFF. The CDR3 coding sequence is TGTGCCAGCAGTGAAAGGCCCCAGGGGGCTCGCGAAAAACTGTTTTTT.

The rearrangement joins TRBV28 to TRBJ2-3; D might be TRBD1 (6 bases). The CDR3 consists of 14 residues. The germline V gene has CDR1 MDHEN and CDR2 SYDVKM. With 7 bases removed from V and 5 bases from J, the gap between germline ends came to 16 bases. CDR3 nucleotide sequence: TGTGCCAGCAACAGGGACCTCCCCAGAGATACGCAGTATTTT. Protein: CASNRDLPRDTQYF.

The chain couples TRBV7-9 to TRBJ1-5; D perhaps matches TRBD1 (6 bases). In germline, CDR1 is SEHNR, CDR2 FQNEAQ (reference sequence). This CDR3 is built from 12 residues. The V end lost 3 bases, the J end lost 6 bases, and 6 bases lay between the germline ends. CDR3 sequence (DNA): TGTGCCAGCAGCTTGGACAGTCAGCCCCAGCATTTT. This translates into CASSLDSQPQHF.

The CDR3 DNA reads TGCAGCGTCCCCTTTGCCGGGGAGCTGTTTTTT. Amino acid sequence: CSVPFAGELFF. The chain joins TRBV29-1 to TRBJ2-2; no clear D. This CDR3 has 11 residues. Trimming shortened V by 6 bases and J by 6 bases, and 8 bases separated the two germline ends. Germline CDR1 is SQVTM and CDR2 is ANQGSEA.

This clone was counted between two and nine times. In DNA form, the CDR3 reads TGTGCCAGTAGTATAAGGGGAGGGGCTGGGGCCAACGTCCTGACTTTC. Amino acid sequence: CASSIRGGAGANVLTF. V is TRBV19 and J is TRBJ2-6; TRBD2 matches 7 bases. CDR1 is LNHDA, CDR2 SQIVND, per germline (reference sequence). This CDR3 contains 16 residues. Germline trimming cut 2 bases from V and 2 bases from J; bases unmatched to any gene: 3.

The chain combines TRBV15 with TRBJ2-2; 9 bases are a match to TRBD1. This CDR3 is built from 17 residues. Losses at the gene ends were 5 bases for V and 4 bases for J; bases not matched to a gene: 11. Per the germline V gene, CDR1 is LNHNV and CDR2 is YYDKDF (reference sequence). The CDR3 nucleotides are TGTGCCACCAGCTATATACAGGGGGCGCGGACCACCGGGGAGCTGTTTTTT. Protein sequence: CATSYIQGARTTGELFF. Based on the CDR3 plus reference TRBV15 and TRBJ2-2, the full variable domain is DAMVIQNPRYQVTQFGKPVTLSCSQTLNHNVMYWYQQKSSQAPKLLFHYYDKDFNNEADTPDNFQSRRPNTSFCFLDIRSPGLGDTAMYLCATSYIQGARTTGELFFGEGSRLTVL.

J is TRBJ1-2 and V is TRBV28; TRBD1 agrees at 8 bases. CDR3 size: 15 residues. CDR1 is MDHEN, CDR2 SYDVKM, per germline. Germline trimming cut 6 bases from V and 1 base from J; bases unmatched to any gene: 7. CDR3 nucleotides: TGTGCCAGCAGCCGCCGACAGGGGAATAACTATGGCTACACCTTC. Amino acids: CASSRRQGNNYGYTF.

The V gene is TRBV18, the J gene TRBJ2-2, with 9 positions matching TRBD2. V gave up 3 bases and J gave up 2 bases; unmatched junction bases: 4. The length of the CDR3 is 16 residues. The V gene's germline CDR1 is KGHSH and CDR2 LQKENI. The DNA of the CDR3 is TGTGCCAGCTCACCTTGGCTAGCGGGAAACACCGGGGAGCTGTTTTTT. Encoded protein: CASSPWLAGNTGELFF.

The chain is built from TRBV13 and TRBJ1-2; tentative D call: TRBD1 (6 bases). Trimming took 3 bases from V and 7 from J, leaving 12 bases between them. The CDR3 length is 13 residues. Germline CDR1 PRHDT, CDR2 FYEKMQ (reference sequence). CDR3 nucleotide sequence: TGTGCCAGCAGCTTCGGACAGAACCTTGGCTACACCTTC. Translated: CASSFGQNLGYTF.

This clone has a single count. The V and J genes are TRBV27 and TRBJ1-2, with 9 bases identical to TRBD1. The junction had 15 bases not matched to a gene; V was cut back by 4 bases and J by 3 bases. Germline values: CDR1 MNHEY, CDR2 SMNVEV (reference sequence). The CDR3 is 18 amino acids. The CDR3 protein is CASSSALFPGQGHYGYTF. CDR3 in DNA: TGTGCCAGCAGTTCTGCACTATTCCCGGGACAGGGTCACTATGGCTACACCTTC.

The V gene is TRBV20-1, the J gene TRBJ2-5; D unresolved. Trimming shortened V by 3 bases and J by 5 bases, and 7 bases separated the two germline ends. The germline gives CDR1 DFQATT, CDR2 SNEGSKA (reference sequence). This CDR3 is 11 amino acids long. The CDR3 loop is CSASHGETQYF. CDR3 DNA sequence: TGCAGTGCTAGTCACGGGGAGACCCAGTACTTC.

The chain is built from TRBV5-1 and TRBJ2-7; weak D call: TRBD1 (6 bases). This CDR3 is built from 15 residues. CDR1 and CDR2 (germline): SGHRS, YFSETQ. V was shortened by 2 bases and J by 0 bases, with 12 bases between the two germline ends. The CDR3 DNA sequence: TGCGCCAGCAGCTTACAGACAGGAAGCTCCTACGAGCAGTACTTC. It encodes CASSLQTGSSYEQYF.